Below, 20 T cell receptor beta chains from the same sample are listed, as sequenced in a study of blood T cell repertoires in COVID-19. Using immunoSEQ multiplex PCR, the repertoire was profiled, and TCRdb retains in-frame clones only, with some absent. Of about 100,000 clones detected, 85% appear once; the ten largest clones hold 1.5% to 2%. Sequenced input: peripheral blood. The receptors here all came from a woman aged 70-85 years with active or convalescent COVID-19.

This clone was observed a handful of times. CDR3 DNA sequence: TGTGCCTGGAGACAAGGACAGATGCAAGAGACCCAGTACTTC. It encodes CAWRQGQMQETQYF. The rearrangement uses TRBV30 and TRBJ2-5, with TRBD1 as a possible D gene (6 bases). Between the trimmed V and J ends, which lost 3 bases and 2 bases, there was a span of 13 bases. The CDR3 loop spans 14 amino acids. CDR1 is GTSNPN, CDR2 SVGIG, per germline (reference sequence).

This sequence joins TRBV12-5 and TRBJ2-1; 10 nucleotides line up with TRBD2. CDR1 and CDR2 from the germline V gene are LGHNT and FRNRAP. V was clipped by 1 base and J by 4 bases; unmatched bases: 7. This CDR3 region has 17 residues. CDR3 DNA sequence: TGTGCTAGTGGTTTGGCATCTAGCGGGAGTGTGTACAATGAGCAGTTCTTC. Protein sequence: CASGLASSGSVYNEQFF.

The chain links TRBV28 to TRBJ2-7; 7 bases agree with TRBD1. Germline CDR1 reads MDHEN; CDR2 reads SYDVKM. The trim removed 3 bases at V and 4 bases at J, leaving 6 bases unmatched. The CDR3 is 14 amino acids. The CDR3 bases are TGTGCCAGCAGTTTTCACAGGGGAGTTTACGAGCAGTACTTC. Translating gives CASSFHRGVYEQYF.

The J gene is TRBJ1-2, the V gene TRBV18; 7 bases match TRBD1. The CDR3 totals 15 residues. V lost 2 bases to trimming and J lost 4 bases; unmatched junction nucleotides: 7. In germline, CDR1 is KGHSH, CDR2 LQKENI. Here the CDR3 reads CASSPFEGGGYGYTF. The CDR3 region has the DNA TGTGCCAGCTCACCATTCGAAGGGGGCGGCTATGGCTACACCTTC.

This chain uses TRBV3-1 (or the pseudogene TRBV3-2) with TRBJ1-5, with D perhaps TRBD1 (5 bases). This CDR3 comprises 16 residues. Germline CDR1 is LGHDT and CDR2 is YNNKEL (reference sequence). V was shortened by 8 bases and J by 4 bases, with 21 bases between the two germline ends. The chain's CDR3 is CASEPLPGLWNQPQHF. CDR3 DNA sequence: TGTGCCAGCGAACCCCTTCCAGGGCTATGGAATCAGCCCCAGCATTTT.

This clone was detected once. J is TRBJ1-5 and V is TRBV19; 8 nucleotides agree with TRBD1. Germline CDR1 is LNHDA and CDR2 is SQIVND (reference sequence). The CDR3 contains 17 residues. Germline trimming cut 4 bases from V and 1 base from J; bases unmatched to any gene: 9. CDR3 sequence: CASSTQQGAGSNQPQHF. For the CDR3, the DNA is TGTGCCAGTAGTACCCAGCAGGGGGCCGGAAGCAATCAGCCCCAGCATTTT.

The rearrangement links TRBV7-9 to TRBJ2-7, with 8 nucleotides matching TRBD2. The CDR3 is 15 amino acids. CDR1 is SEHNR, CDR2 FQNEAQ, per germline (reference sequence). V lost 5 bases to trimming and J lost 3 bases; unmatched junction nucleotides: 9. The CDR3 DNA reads TGTGCCAGCAGCCCCCGGGGGGGGCGAGGCTACGAGCAGTACTTC. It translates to CASSPRGGRGYEQYF. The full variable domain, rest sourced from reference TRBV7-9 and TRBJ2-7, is DTGVSQNPRHKITKRGQNVTFRCDPISEHNRLYWYRQTLGQGPEFLTYFQNEAQLEKSRLLSDRFSAERPKGSFSTLEIQRTEQGDSAMYLCASSPRGGRGYEQYFGPGTRLTVT.

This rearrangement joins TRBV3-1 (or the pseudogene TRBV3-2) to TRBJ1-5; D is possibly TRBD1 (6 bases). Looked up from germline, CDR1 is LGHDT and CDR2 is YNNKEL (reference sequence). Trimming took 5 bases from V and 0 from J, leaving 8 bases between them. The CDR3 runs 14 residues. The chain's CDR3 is CASSIGGSNQPQHF. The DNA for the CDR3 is TGTGCCAGCAGCATAGGGGGTAGCAATCAGCCCCAGCATTTT.

The CDR3: CASRGTGPGTEAFF. In nucleotides, the CDR3 is TGTGCCAGCAGGGGAACAGGGCCGGGAACTGAAGCTTTCTTT. The genes are TRBV2 and TRBJ1-1; a weak D match, TRBD1 (6 bases). The CDR3 is 14 amino acids. The V and J ends lost 6 bases and 5 bases respectively, with 16 bases between them. Germline lookup yields CDR1 SNHLY and CDR2 FYNNEI.

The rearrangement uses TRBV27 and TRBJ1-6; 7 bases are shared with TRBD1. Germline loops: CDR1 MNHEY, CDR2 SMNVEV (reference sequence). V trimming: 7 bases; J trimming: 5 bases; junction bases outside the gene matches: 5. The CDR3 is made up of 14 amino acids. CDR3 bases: TGTGCCAGCAAAGGACAGGCTAATAATTCACCCCTCCACTTT. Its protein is CASKGQANNSPLHF.

The CDR3 bases are TGTGCCAGCAGTAGCGGGACTAGCGGGAACACCGGGGAGCTGTTTTTT. This translates into CASSSGTSGNTGELFF. V and J are TRBV6-4 and TRBJ2-2; 11 bases are shared with TRBD2. Germline CDR1 is MRHNA and CDR2 is SNTAGT. The CDR3 contains 16 residues. V lost 5 bases to trimming and J lost 1 base; unmatched junction nucleotides: 3.

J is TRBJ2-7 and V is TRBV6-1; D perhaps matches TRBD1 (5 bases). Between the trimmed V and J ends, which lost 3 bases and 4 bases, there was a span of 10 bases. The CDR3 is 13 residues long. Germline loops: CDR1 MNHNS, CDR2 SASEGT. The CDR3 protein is CASSEGHWYEQYF. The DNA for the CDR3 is TGTGCCAGCAGTGAGGGGCATTGGTACGAGCAGTACTTC.

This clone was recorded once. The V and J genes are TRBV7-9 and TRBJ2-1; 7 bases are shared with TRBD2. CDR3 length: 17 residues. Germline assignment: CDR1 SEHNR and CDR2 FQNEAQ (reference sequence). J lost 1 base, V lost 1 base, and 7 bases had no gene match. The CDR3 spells CASSLGDGGSSYNEQFF. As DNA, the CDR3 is TGTGCCAGCAGCTTAGGTGATGGCGGGAGTTCCTACAATGAGCAGTTCTTC.

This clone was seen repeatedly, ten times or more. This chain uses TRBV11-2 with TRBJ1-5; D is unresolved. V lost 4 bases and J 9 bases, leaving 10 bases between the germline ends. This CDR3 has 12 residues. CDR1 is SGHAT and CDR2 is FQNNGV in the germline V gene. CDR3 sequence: CASSSVSGPQHF. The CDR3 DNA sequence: TGTGCCAGCAGCTCCGTCAGCGGGCCCCAGCATTTT.

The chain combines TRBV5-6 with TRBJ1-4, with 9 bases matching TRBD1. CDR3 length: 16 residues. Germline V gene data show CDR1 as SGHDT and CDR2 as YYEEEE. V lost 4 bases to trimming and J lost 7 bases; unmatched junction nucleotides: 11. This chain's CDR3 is CASSRIIQGASEKLFF. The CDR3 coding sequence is TGTGCCAGCAGCCGCATTATACAGGGGGCGAGTGAAAAACTGTTTTTT.

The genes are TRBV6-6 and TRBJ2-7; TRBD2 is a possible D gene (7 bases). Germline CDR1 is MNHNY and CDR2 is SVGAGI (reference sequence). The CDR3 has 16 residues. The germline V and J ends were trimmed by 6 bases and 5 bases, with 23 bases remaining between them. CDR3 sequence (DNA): TGTGCCAGCAGCCCGAAAGGGGGGGGGCTGGGACACGAGCAGTACTTC. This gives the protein CASSPKGGGLGHEQYF.

CDR3 in DNA: TGTGCCAGCTCACTGGAGACAGGGTTCACAGATACGCAGTATTTT. Translation gives CASSLETGFTDTQYF. V and J are TRBV18 and TRBJ2-3; 7 bases map to TRBD1. The CDR3 runs to 15 residues. J gave up 2 bases and V 4 bases, and 6 bases lay outside the gene matches. Germline CDR1 KGHSH, CDR2 LQKENI.

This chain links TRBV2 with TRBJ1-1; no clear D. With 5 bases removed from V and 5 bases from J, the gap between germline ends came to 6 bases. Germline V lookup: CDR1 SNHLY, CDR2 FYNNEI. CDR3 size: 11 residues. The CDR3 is CASSQRTEAFF. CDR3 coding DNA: TGTGCCAGCAGTCAGAGGACTGAAGCTTTCTTT.

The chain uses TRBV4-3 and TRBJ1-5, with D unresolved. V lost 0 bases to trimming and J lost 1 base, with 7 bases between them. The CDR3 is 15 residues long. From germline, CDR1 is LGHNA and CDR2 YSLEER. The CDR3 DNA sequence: TGCGCCAGCAGCCAAGATACACAGAGCAATCAGCCCCAGCATTTT. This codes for CASSQDTQSNQPQHF.

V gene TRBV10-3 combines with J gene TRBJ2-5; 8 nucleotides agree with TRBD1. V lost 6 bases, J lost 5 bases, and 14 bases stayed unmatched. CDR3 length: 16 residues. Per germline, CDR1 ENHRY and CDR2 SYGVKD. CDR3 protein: CAISDKSTGADETQYF. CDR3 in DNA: TGTGCCATCAGCGATAAATCGACAGGGGCGGACGAGACCCAGTACTTC.